This T cell receptor beta chain was identified in a study of T cell repertoires in aging, cancer and after chemotherapy. Study at large: Donors were grouped into six age bands spanning 30 or younger through 70 or older.

Peripheral blood genomic DNA, not sorted cells or RNA, was the template. Germline loops: CDR1 SGHNT, CDR2 YYREEE (reference sequence). The CDR3 consists of 14 residues. V lost 4 bases and J 2 bases, leaving 12 bases between the germline ends. Whole-study results and caveats: No conclusions about immunological memory after chemotherapy can be drawn from the repertoire data.

Multiplex touch-down PCR with TRB-A/B primers amplified rearranged V-D-J TRB sequences. A single record per CDR3 protein comes from TCRdb applying MiXCR to the multiplex PCR reads. The profile shows about 11,000 distinct CDR3 sequences, under 55% of them singletons. Turning to this clonotype: Its target is unknown.

Sequencing was done on a sample of blood. This chain connects TRBV5-4 to TRBJ1-1; no definite D call. The TCR sequence derives from a human donor in good health. For the CDR3, the DNA is TGTGCCAGCAGCCCCGTAAACCCCAACACTGAAGCTTTCTTT. This gives the protein CASSPVNPNTEAFF.